The 16 T cell receptor beta chains listed next were all sequenced from one sample in a study of OX40 agonist ivuxolimab in advanced cancers. Only in-frame clones appear in the TCRdb table, and some are missing; sequencing was by immunoSEQ multiplex PCR. The sample records about 150,000 clones, around 94% being singletons. Here the sequenced sample was CD4+ or CD8+ T cells sorted from blood, taken in a trial of the OX40 agonist ivuxolimab. The origin of the receptors is an adult with an advanced solid tumor such as melanoma, head and neck, liver or kidney cancer.

The chain employs TRBV6-1 and TRBJ1-5, with D hard to call. The V gene lost 0 bases and the J gene lost 1 base, with 10 bases spanning the gap. The CDR3 runs 16 residues. Germline CDR1 and CDR2: MNHNS and SASEGT. CDR3 sequence (DNA): TGTGCCAGCAGTGAAGCCAGGCCATGGAGCAATCAGCCCCAGCATTTT. Its translation is CASSEARPWSNQPQHF.

This clone came up a few times. Written as DNA, the CDR3 is TGTGCCAGCAGCCTATACCCTAGCTGGGCTTTCTTT. Translated: CASSLYPSWAFF. V and J are TRBV11-2 and TRBJ1-1; D gene uncertain. Trimming pared 5 bases from V and 11 bases from J, leaving 15 bases between. CDR1 is SGHAT and CDR2 is FQNNGV in the germline V gene. The CDR3 extends over 12 amino acids.

J is TRBJ1-4 and V is TRBV4-3, with 7 bases identical to TRBD1. With 0 bases clipped from V and 4 bases from J, the junction kept 5 bases outside the gene matches. The CDR3 is made up of 16 amino acids. Germline V gene data show CDR1 as LGHNA and CDR2 as YSLEER. The CDR3 DNA follows: TGCGCCAGCAGCCAAGACCGGGACAGTGGTAATGAAAAACTGTTTTTT. Protein: CASSQDRDSGNEKLFF.

V is TRBV6-1 and J is TRBJ1-2, with D possibly TRBD1 on 5 matching bases. This CDR3 contains 15 residues. V dropped 4 bases and J dropped 5 bases, with 17 bases sitting between them. In germline, CDR1 is MNHNS, CDR2 SASEGT. DNA for the CDR3: TGTGCCAGCAGTGCAGGACCCTTATGGGGGTATGGCTACACCTTC. It is translated as CASSAGPLWGYGYTF.

This clone was observed a single time. V is TRBV2 and J is TRBJ2-3; TRBD2 matches 13 bases. The CDR3 is made up of 15 amino acids. In germline, CDR1 is SNHLY, CDR2 FYNNEI. CDR3 sequence (DNA): TGTGCTTACAAGGGACTAGCGGGGATCACAGATACGCAGTATTTT. Protein product: CAYKGLAGITDTQYF.

V usage is TRBV6-1 and J usage is TRBJ2-7; D is perhaps TRBD1 (6 bases). The CDR3 consists of 14 residues. The V and J ends lost 0 bases and 2 bases respectively, with 8 bases between them. CDR1 MNHNS and CDR2 SASEGT come from the germline V gene. The CDR3: CASSEAGQPYEQYF. The CDR3 DNA sequence: TGTGCCAGCAGTGAAGCAGGACAGCCCTACGAGCAGTACTTC.

The chain carries TRBV2 and TRBJ2-1, with D tentatively TRBD1 or TRBD2 (5 bases each). The CDR3 loop spans 18 amino acids. V gave up 8 bases and J gave up 0 bases, with 23 bases separating them. From germline, CDR1 is SNHLY and CDR2 FYNNEI. CDR3 nucleotides: TGTGCCAGCGCGGTCCGGGACCTTTTTGACAGCTCCTACAATGAGCAGTTCTTC. It specifies CASAVRDLFDSSYNEQFF.

The V call is TRBV27, the J call TRBJ2-7; 9 bases align to TRBD1. Per the germline V gene, CDR1 is MNHEY and CDR2 is SMNVEV (reference sequence). The CDR3 extends over 15 amino acids. Unmatched junction bases numbered 4, after V lost 2 bases and J lost 2 bases. CDR3 coding DNA: TGTGCCAGCAGTTTAGGGGACAGGGTGGCCTACGAGCAGTACTTC. It codes for CASSLGDRVAYEQYF.

The chain has TRBV6-5 and TRBJ1-1; D is unresolved. There are 15 residues in the CDR3. Germline V gene sequence: CDR1 MNHEY, CDR2 SVGAGI. V was pared by 7 bases and J by 6 bases, with 21 bases between. The CDR3 DNA reads as TGTGCCAGCACCCGAGTGGCCGCATTTGGGGCTGAAGCTTTCTTT. Translated, it gives CASTRVAAFGAEAFF.

The J gene is TRBJ2-7, the V gene TRBV5-4; TRBD1 matches 7 bases. With 3 bases clipped from V and 3 bases from J, the junction kept 12 bases outside the gene matches. The germline V gene has CDR1 SGHNT and CDR2 YYREEE (reference sequence). The CDR3 totals 16 residues. Written as DNA, the CDR3 is TGTGCCAGCAGCTCCGGACAGGCCTTACCCGGCTACGAGCAGTACTTC. This encodes CASSSGQALPGYEQYF.

The genes are TRBV11-2 and TRBJ1-1; D is perhaps TRBD1 (6 bases). The length of the CDR3 is 13 residues. V lost 7 bases, J lost 7 bases, and 16 bases lay in between. CDR1 SGHAT and CDR2 FQNNGV come from the germline V gene. The CDR3 loop reads CASIREGGLEAFF. The CDR3 nucleotides read TGTGCCAGCATCAGGGAGGGGGGCCTTGAAGCTTTCTTT.

The J gene is TRBJ1-1, the V gene TRBV18; D is undetermined. CDR3 size: 13 residues. The V and J ends lost 1 base and 7 bases respectively, with 10 bases between them. The V gene's germline CDR1 is KGHSH and CDR2 LQKENI. CDR3 bases: TGTGCCAGCTCACCACTAGTAGCAGATGAAGCTTTCTTT. As protein: CASSPLVADEAFF.

This clone was counted only a few times. This chain joins TRBV10-1 and TRBJ1-1, with a possible D match to TRBD1 (6 bases). The CDR3 extends over 13 amino acids. V dropped 6 bases and J dropped 2 bases, with 10 bases sitting between them. Germline V CDR1 and CDR2: WNHNN, SYGVQD (reference sequence). The CDR3 bases are TGCGCCAGCAGGGCGGACAGAAACACTGAAGCTTTCTTT. Translated, it gives CASRADRNTEAFF.

This rearrangement joins TRBV6-6 to TRBJ2-1; tentatively, D is TRBD2 (6 bases). This CDR3 region has 16 residues. Germline V gives CDR1 MNHNY, CDR2 SVGAGI (reference sequence). Trimming took 2 bases from V and 10 from J, leaving 21 bases between them. In DNA form, the CDR3 reads TGTGCCAGCAGTTACACGGCGGGACCTATTTTCAGGGAGCAGTTCTTC. This encodes CASSYTAGPIFREQFF.

The chain recombines TRBV6-5 with TRBJ2-2; D is unclear. CDR3 size: 11 residues. Trimming stripped 7 bases from V and 4 bases from J, with 4 bases between. Germline V lookup: CDR1 MNHEY, CDR2 SVGAGI. The CDR3 DNA is TGTGCCAGCACCTCCACCGGGGAGCTGTTTTTT. This gives the protein CASTSTGELFF.

V and J are TRBV11-3 and TRBJ2-3; possible D gene TRBD1, 6 bases. Germline values: CDR1 SGHNT, CDR2 YENEEA. Deletions cut 5 bases from V and 8 bases from J, with 11 bases between. This CDR3 comprises 12 residues. The CDR3 nucleotides are TGTGCCAGCAGCACCTCCAGGGGTACGCAGTATTTT. Translation: CASSTSRGTQYF. Variable domain in full (rest from reference TRBV11-3 and TRBJ2-3): EAGVVQSPRYKIIEKKQPVAFWCNPISGHNTLYWYLQNLGQGPELLIRYENEEAVDDSQLPKDRFSAERLKGVDSTLKIQPAELGDSAVYLCASSTSRGTQYFGPGTRLTVL.